What follows are 24 T cell receptor beta chains derived from one specimen sequenced in a study of blood T cell repertoires in COVID-19. The table came from immunoSEQ multiplex PCR; TCRdb's copy has only in-frame clones and leaves some out. The sample holds approximately 230,000 clones, 88% seen once. Sequencing was carried out using peripheral blood. Receptor source: a man older than 75 with acute or convalescent COVID-19.

This chain uses TRBV9 with TRBJ1-4, with 9 bases identical to TRBD1. Trimming took 4 bases from V and 4 from J; bases not matched to a gene: 5. The CDR3 runs 15 residues. Germline V CDR1 and CDR2: SGDLS, YYNGEE. The CDR3 DNA reads as TGTGCCAGCAGCAAAGGGGACAGGGATAATGAAAAACTGTTTTTT. Its translation is CASSKGDRDNEKLFF.

A few counts support this clone. The sample holds other DNA sequences that translate to the same CDR3. The J gene is TRBJ1-1, the V gene TRBV19, with 9 bases aligning to TRBD1. The V segment lost 0 bases and the J segment 3 bases; nucleotides outside the gene matches: 2. The CDR3 has 15 residues. In germline, CDR1 is LNHDA, CDR2 SQIVND (reference sequence). The CDR3 nucleotides read TGTGCCAGTAGTATAGAGACAGGGGGTGACACTGAAGCTTTCTTT. Translating it yields CASSIETGGDTEAFF.

V is TRBV9 and J is TRBJ1-2; TRBD1 matches at 7 bases. The germline CDR1 and CDR2 sequences are SGDLS and YYNGEE. This CDR3 is built from 14 residues. Trimming at V came to 5 bases and at J to 5 bases, leaving 9 bases not matched to a gene. CDR3 sequence reads: CASRKTGITYGYTF. The CDR3 nucleotides are TGTGCCAGCAGGAAGACAGGGATCACATATGGCTACACCTTC. Drawing the rest from reference TRBV9 and TRBJ1-2, the complete variable domain is DSGVTQTPKHLITATGQRVTLRCSPRSGDLSVYWYQQSLDQGLQFLIQYYNGEERAKGNILERFSAQQFPDLHSELNLSSLELGDSALYFCASRKTGITYGYTFGSGTRLTVV.

The chain couples TRBV10-3 to TRBJ1-1; maybe TRBD1 (6 bases). Trimming removed 4 bases at V and 3 bases at J, with 12 bases between. Germline assignment: CDR1 ENHRY and CDR2 SYGVKD. The CDR3 consists of 14 residues. The CDR3 nucleotides read TGTGCCATCAGTGGGGGGGGGCCGGACACTGAAGCTTTCTTT. Protein: CAISGGGPDTEAFF.

This clone was seen once. Other DNA sequences in the sample encode the same CDR3. The chain has TRBV7-3 and TRBJ1-1; a possible D gene is TRBD1 (5 bases). The CDR3 contains 13 residues. The V end lost 2 bases, the J end lost 5 bases, and 9 bases lay between the germline ends. Germline V CDR1 and CDR2: SGHTA, FQGTGA. The CDR3 region is CASSLGAGTEAFF. CDR3 coding DNA: TGTGCCAGCAGCTTAGGGGCGGGGACTGAAGCTTTCTTT.

The rearrangement uses TRBV19 and TRBJ1-2; 11 bases are a match to TRBD1. The CDR3 length is 16 residues. The germline V gene encodes CDR1 LNHDA and CDR2 SQIVND (reference sequence). V lost 5 bases, J lost 7 bases, and 12 bases stayed unmatched. CDR3 nucleotides: TGTGCCAGTAGTCTCAGATCTGGACAGGGGGCAGCTGGCTACACCTTC. Its protein product is CASSLRSGQGAAGYTF.

The genes are TRBV7-2 and TRBJ2-5; D gene uncertain. CDR1 SGHTA and CDR2 FQGNSA come from the germline V gene. With 1 base removed from V and 5 bases from J, the gap between germline ends came to 5 bases. The CDR3 covers 12 residues. CDR3 region: CASSLVQETQYF. The CDR3 nucleotides read TGTGCCAGCAGCTTAGTCCAGGAGACCCAGTACTTC. The full variable domain, with the rest looked up from reference TRBV7-2 and TRBJ2-5, is GAGVSQSPSNKVTEKGKDVELRCDPISGHTALYWYRQSLGQGLEFLIYFQGNSAPDKSGLPSDRFSAERTGGSVSTLTIQRTQQEDSAVYLCASSLVQETQYFGPGTRLLVL.

This clone came up a few times. The chain employs TRBV29-1 and TRBJ1-2; 10 bases are shared with TRBD1. CDR3 length equals 14 residues. Unmatched junction bases numbered 4, after V lost 0 bases and J lost 6 bases. Germline CDR1 and CDR2: SQVTM and ANQGSEA. The CDR3 here is CSVEDWTGGDGYTF. The CDR3 nucleotides read TGCAGCGTTGAAGACTGGACAGGGGGGGATGGCTACACCTTC.

V is TRBV6-2 or TRBV6-3 and J is TRBJ1-5; D is unresolved. The CDR3 length is 12 residues. Per the germline V gene, CDR1 is MNHEY and CDR2 is SVGEGT. Trimming took 5 bases from V and 5 from J, leaving 7 bases between them. CDR3 DNA: TGTGCCAGCAGTCCAGGTTATCAGCCCCAGCATTTT. It yields the protein CASSPGYQPQHF.

This clone was picked up a small number of times. This sequence joins TRBV3-1 (or the pseudogene TRBV3-2) and TRBJ2-3; TRBD1 matches 8 bases. The CDR3 covers 15 residues. The V gene end was trimmed by 5 bases and the J gene end by 2 bases; junction bases not matched to a gene: 6. Germline values: CDR1 LGHDT, CDR2 YNNKEL (reference sequence). This CDR3 reads CASSLGQGLTDTQYF. In nucleotides, the CDR3 is TGTGCCAGCAGCTTAGGACAGGGTCTCACAGATACGCAGTATTTT.

This chain connects TRBV27 to TRBJ2-3; tentative D call: TRBD1 (6 bases). This CDR3 comprises 15 residues. Trimming shortened V by 6 bases and J by 3 bases, and 16 bases separated the two germline ends. Germline CDR1 MNHEY, CDR2 SMNVEV (reference sequence). The CDR3 region is CASRHTGRRTDTQYF. The CDR3 DNA reads TGTGCCAGCAGGCACACAGGGAGAAGGACAGATACGCAGTATTTT.

Points on this clone: Other nucleotide sequences from this sample produce the same CDR3. The rearrangement joins TRBV5-1 to TRBJ2-3; 10 bases are a match to TRBD2. CDR3 size: 16 residues. J lost 3 bases, V lost 3 bases, and 7 bases had no gene match. Germline V CDR1 and CDR2: SGHRS, YFSETQ. CDR3 amino acids: CASSSVAGGRTDTQYF. DNA for the CDR3: TGCGCCAGCAGCTCGGTAGCGGGAGGAAGAACAGATACGCAGTATTTT.

V usage is TRBV29-1 and J usage is TRBJ2-5; the D gene is possibly TRBD2 (6 bases). CDR3 size: 12 residues. Germline V gene lookup returns CDR1 SQVTM and CDR2 ANQGSEA. V was shortened by 5 bases and J by 9 bases, with 16 bases between the two germline ends. CDR3 in DNA: TGCAGCGTTTCCGGGGGAGAGACGGCCCAGTACTTC. Amino acid sequence: CSVSGGETAQYF.

This chain links TRBV12-3 or TRBV12-4 with TRBJ1-1; TRBD1 is a possible D gene (5 bases). CDR3 length: 12 amino acids. Trimming stripped 8 bases from V and 3 bases from J, with 10 bases between. CDR3 sequence reads: CASRKGDTEAFF. CDR3 in DNA: TGTGCCAGCCGGAAAGGGGACACTGAAGCTTTCTTT.

The V and J genes are TRBV11-2 and TRBJ2-3; TRBD2 aligns across 8 bases. This CDR3 comprises 19 residues. The V gene end was trimmed by 0 bases and the J gene end by 5 bases; junction bases not matched to a gene: 16. Germline values: CDR1 SGHAT, CDR2 FQNNGV. CDR3 protein: CASSLDAGRGGNKVDTQYF. As DNA, the CDR3 is TGTGCCAGCAGCTTAGATGCTGGTCGCGGGGGGAACAAAGTAGATACGCAGTATTTT.

The chain is built from TRBV7-2 and TRBJ1-3, with 8 bases matching TRBD1. Germline-derived CDR1 and CDR2 are SGHTA and FQGNSA. CDR3 length: 16 amino acids. J lost 1 base, V lost 3 bases, and 5 bases had no gene match. CDR3 DNA sequence: TGTGCCAGCAGCTTCTCAACAGGGGGATCTGGAAACACCATATATTTT. It is translated as CASSFSTGGSGNTIYF. The variable domain in full, completed from reference TRBV7-2 and TRBJ1-3, reads GAGVSQSPSNKVTEKGKDVELRCDPISGHTALYWYRQSLGQGLEFLIYFQGNSAPDKSGLPSDRFSAERTGGSVSTLTIQRTQQEDSAVYLCASSFSTGGSGNTIYFGEGSWLTVV.

This clone was recorded only once. This rearrangement joins TRBV5-1 to TRBJ1-6; D remains ambiguous. The V gene's germline CDR1 is SGHRS and CDR2 YFSETQ. The CDR3 loop spans 14 amino acids. V shed 2 bases and J shed 9 bases, with 12 bases lying between them. CDR3 DNA: TGCGCCAGCAGCTTTGAGGGTAATGCTTCACCCCTCCACTTT. Protein: CASSFEGNASPLHF.

The chain has TRBV4-3 and TRBJ2-1; 9 nucleotides agree with TRBD1. Trimming took 0 bases from V and 3 from J; bases not matched to a gene: 3. Germline V gives CDR1 LGHNA, CDR2 YSLEER. The CDR3 spans 16 residues. The CDR3 nucleotides are TGCGCCAGCAGCCAAGAGACAGGGGGATTCTACAATGAGCAGTTCTTC. Translating gives CASSQETGGFYNEQFF.

The chain joins TRBV9 to TRBJ1-2, with 9 nucleotides matching TRBD1. This CDR3 region has 14 residues. In germline, CDR1 is SGDLS, CDR2 YYNGEE. V trimming: 0 bases; J trimming: 5 bases; junction bases outside the gene matches: 2. CDR3 region: CASSVAGTGYGYTF. The CDR3, as DNA: TGTGCCAGCAGCGTAGCGGGGACAGGGTATGGCTACACCTTC.

The chain has TRBV18 and TRBJ2-3, with 7 positions matching TRBD2. The junction had 3 bases not matched to a gene; V was cut back by 6 bases and J by 0 bases. Germline CDR1 reads KGHSH; CDR2 reads LQKENI. This CDR3 is built from 14 residues. The CDR3 loop is CASSREGSTDTQYF. CDR3 DNA sequence: TGTGCCAGCTCCAGGGAGGGTAGCACAGATACGCAGTATTTT.

V usage is TRBV5-1 and J usage is TRBJ2-1; no firm D call. V lost 4 bases to trimming and J lost 5 bases, with 10 bases between them. This CDR3 contains 13 residues. Looked up from germline, CDR1 is SGHRS and CDR2 is YFSETQ. CDR3 in DNA: TGCGCCAGCAGCGGTGGTAGCAACAATGAGCAGTTCTTC. This codes for CASSGGSNNEQFF. Complete variable domain (other parts from reference TRBV5-1 and TRBJ2-1): KAGVTQTPRYLIKTRGQQVTLSCSPISGHRSVSWYQQTPGQGLQFLFEYFSETQRNKGNFPGRFSGRQFSNSRSEMNVSTLELGDSALYLCASSGGSNNEQFFGPGTRLTVL.

The chain couples TRBV4-2 to TRBJ2-5; no definite D call. The CDR3 has 15 residues. Trimming shortened V by 4 bases and J by 5 bases, and 17 bases separated the two germline ends. Germline CDR1 LGHNA, CDR2 YNFKEQ. CDR3 bases: TGTGCCAGCAGCCCACCTGGCGGAGTAGTTGAGACCCAGTACTTC. Translating gives CASSPPGGVVETQYF.

The chain joins TRBV7-8 to TRBJ2-7; the match to TRBD2 covers 12 bases. V was pared by 5 bases and J by 2 bases, with 4 bases of the junction left unmatched. The CDR3 consists of 15 residues. Germline lookup yields CDR1 SGHVS and CDR2 FQNEAQ. This CDR3 is CASSPRTSGTYEQYF. CDR3 DNA sequence: TGTGCCAGCAGCCCCCGGACTAGCGGGACCTACGAGCAGTACTTC.

The V and J genes are TRBV24-1 and TRBJ2-3, with D possibly being TRBD1 (6 bases). The germline V and J ends were trimmed by 3 bases and 0 bases, with 9 bases remaining between them. Germline values: CDR1 KGHDR, CDR2 SFDVKD. The CDR3 has 15 residues. CDR3 DNA: TGTGCCACCAGTGATGGGACACTGAGCACAGATACGCAGTATTTT. Its protein is CATSDGTLSTDTQYF.